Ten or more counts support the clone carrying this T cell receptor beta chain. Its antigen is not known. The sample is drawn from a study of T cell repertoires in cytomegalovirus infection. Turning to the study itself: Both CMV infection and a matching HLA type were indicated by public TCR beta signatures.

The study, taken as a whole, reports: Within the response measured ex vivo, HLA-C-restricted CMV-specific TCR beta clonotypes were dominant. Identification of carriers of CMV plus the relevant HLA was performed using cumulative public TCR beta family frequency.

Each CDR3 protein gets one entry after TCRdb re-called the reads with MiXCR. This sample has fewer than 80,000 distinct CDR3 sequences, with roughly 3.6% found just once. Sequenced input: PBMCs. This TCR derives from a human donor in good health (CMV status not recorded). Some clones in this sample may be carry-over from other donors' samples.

The CDR3 nucleotides read TGTGCCAGCAGTTTATTACGGGGGGAAGCTTTCTTT. It translates to CASSLLRGEAFF. V usage is TRBV28 and J usage is TRBJ1-1; possible D gene TRBD1, 5 bases. The CDR3 runs to 12 residues. V lost 1 base, J lost 8 bases, and 8 bases lay in between. Per germline, CDR1 MDHEN and CDR2 SYDVKM.